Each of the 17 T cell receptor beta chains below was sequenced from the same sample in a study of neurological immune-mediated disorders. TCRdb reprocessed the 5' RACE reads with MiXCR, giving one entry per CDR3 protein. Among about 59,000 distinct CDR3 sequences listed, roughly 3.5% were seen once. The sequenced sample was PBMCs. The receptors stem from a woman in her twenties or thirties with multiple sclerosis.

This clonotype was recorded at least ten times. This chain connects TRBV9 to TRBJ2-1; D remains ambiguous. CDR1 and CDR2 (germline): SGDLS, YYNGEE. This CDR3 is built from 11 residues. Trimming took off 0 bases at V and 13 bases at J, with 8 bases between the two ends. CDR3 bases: TGTGCCAGCAGCGTAGGGGATCCACAGTTCTTC. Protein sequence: CASSVGDPQFF.

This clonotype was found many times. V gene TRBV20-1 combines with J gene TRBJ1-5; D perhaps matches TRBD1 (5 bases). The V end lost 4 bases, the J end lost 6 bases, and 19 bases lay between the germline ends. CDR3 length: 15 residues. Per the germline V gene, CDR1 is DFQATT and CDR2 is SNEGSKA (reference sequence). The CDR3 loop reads CSATVQGGVVQPQHF. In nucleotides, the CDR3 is TGCAGTGCTACGGTTCAGGGTGGAGTTGTTCAGCCCCAGCATTTT.

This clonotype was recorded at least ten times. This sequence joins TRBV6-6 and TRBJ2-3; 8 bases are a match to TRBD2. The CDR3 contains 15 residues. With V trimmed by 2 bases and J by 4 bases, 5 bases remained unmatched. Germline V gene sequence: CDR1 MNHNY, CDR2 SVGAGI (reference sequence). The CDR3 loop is CASSYTGGPADTQYF. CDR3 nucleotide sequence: TGTGCCAGCAGTTACACGGGAGGGCCCGCAGATACGCAGTATTTT.

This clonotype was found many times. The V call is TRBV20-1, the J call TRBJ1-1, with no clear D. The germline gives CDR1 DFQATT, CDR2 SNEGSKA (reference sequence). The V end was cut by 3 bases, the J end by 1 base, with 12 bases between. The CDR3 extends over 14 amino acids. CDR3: CSASSLGRNTEAFF. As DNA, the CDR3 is TGCAGTGCTAGTTCCCTTGGGAGGAACACTGAAGCTTTCTTT.

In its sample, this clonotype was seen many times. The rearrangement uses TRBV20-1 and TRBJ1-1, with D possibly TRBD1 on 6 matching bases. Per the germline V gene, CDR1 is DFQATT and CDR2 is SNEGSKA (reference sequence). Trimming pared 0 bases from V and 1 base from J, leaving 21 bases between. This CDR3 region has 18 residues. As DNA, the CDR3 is TGCAGTGCTAGAGATCCGGGAAGGGCCAGGGGTGGGAACACTGAAGCTTTCTTT. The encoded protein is CSARDPGRARGGNTEAFF.

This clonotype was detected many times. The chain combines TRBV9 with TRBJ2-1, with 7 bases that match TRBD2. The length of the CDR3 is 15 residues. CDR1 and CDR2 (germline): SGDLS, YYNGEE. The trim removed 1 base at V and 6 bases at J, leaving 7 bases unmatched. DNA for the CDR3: TGTGCCAGCAGCGTAAGGAGGGAGGGTAGCAATGAGCAGTTCTTC. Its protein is CASSVRREGSNEQFF.

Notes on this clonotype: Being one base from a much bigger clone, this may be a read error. The CDR3 protein is CASNLAAVNTEAFF. CDR3 bases: TGTGCCAGCAACTTAGCGGCAGTGAACACTGAAGCTTTCTTT. V usage is TRBV11-2 and J usage is TRBJ1-1; D is uncertain. Germline V gives CDR1 SGHAT, CDR2 FQNNGV. This CDR3 region has 14 residues.

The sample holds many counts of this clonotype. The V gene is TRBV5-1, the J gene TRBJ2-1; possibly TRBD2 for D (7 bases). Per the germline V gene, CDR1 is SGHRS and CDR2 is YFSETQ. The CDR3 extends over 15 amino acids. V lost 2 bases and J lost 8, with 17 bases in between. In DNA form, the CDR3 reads TGCGCCAGCAGCTTTGGTGGGGGGGCCATCGATGAGCAGTTCTTC. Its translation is CASSFGGGAIDEQFF.

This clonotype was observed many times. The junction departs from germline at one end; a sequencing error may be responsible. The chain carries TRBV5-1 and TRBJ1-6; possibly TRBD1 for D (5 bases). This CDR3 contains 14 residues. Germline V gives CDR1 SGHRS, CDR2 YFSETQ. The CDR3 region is CASRGESHNSPLNF. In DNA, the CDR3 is TGCGCCAGCAGGGGGGAGTCGCATAATTCACCCCTCAACTTT.

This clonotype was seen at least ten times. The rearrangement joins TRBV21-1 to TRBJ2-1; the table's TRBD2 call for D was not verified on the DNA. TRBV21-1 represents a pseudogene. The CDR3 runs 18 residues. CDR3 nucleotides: TGTGCCAGCAGCAAAGTAGTATTAGCGGGAGCCATATACAATGAGCAGTTCTTC. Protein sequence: CASSKVVLAGAIYNEQFF.

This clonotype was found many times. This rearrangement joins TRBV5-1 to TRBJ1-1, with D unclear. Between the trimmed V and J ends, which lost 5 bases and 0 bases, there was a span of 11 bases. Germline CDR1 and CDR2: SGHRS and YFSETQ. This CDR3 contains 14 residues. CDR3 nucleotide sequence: TGCGCCAGCAGTTTAACGCCTTTGAACACTGAAGCTTTCTTT. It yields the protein CASSLTPLNTEAFF.

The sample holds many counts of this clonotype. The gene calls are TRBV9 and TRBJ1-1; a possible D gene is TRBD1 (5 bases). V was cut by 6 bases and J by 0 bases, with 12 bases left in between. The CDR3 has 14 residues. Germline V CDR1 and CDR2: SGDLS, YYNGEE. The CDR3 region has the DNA TGTGCCAGCACTTCAGGGATACTGAACACTGAAGCTTTCTTT. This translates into CASTSGILNTEAFF.

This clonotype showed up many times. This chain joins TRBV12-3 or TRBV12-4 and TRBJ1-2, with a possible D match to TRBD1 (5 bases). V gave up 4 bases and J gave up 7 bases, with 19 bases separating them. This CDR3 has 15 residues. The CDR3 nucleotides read TGTGCCAGCAGTTCCCTCGGGTTCCAGGGAGGTGGCTACACCTTC. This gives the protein CASSSLGFQGGGYTF.

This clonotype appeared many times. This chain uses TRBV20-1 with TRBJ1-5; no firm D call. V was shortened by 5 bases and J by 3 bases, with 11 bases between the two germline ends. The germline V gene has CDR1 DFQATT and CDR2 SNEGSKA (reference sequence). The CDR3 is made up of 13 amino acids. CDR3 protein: CSASMGSNQPQHF. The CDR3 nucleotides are TGCAGTGCTTCCATGGGATCCAATCAGCCCCAGCATTTT.

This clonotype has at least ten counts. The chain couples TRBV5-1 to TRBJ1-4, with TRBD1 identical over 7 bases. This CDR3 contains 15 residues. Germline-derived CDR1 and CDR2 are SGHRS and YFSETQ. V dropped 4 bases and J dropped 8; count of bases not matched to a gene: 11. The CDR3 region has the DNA TGCGCCAGCAGCCCCACAGGGGTAATGTCGGAAAAACTGTTTTTT. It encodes CASSPTGVMSEKLFF.

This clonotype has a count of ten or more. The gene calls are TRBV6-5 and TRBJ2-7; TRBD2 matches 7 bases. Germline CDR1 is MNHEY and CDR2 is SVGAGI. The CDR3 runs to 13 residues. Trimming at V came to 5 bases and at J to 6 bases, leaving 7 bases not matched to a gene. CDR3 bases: TGTGCCAGCAGTAAGACTAGCTTGAGCGAGCAGTACTTC. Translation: CASSKTSLSEQYF.

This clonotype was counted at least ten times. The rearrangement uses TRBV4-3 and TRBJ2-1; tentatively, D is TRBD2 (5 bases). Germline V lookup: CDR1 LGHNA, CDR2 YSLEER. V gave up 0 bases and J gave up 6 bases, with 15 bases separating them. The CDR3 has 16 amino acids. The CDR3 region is CASSQDTPGAGNEQFF. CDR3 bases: TGCGCCAGCAGCCAAGATACGCCGGGTGCGGGCAATGAGCAGTTCTTC.